This T cell receptor beta chain was documented in a study of blood T cell repertoires in COVID-19. Study context: The United States, Italy and Spain were the sources of the acute and convalescent COVID-19 samples. PBMCs, B-cell-depleted T cells, or T cells were the source of the cDNA or gDNA that made up the material.

Per the germline V gene, CDR1 is LNHDA and CDR2 is SQIVND (reference sequence). This CDR3 is built from 13 residues. Between the trimmed V and J ends, which lost 3 bases and 8 bases, there was a span of 11 bases. Per the authors' pipeline: How many nucleated cells were present was estimated from reference gene primer amplification. Assay: immunoSEQ multiplex PCR; the TCRdb copy retains only in-frame clones and omits some. Clone size and V and J calls were adopted from that table, with D and trimming inferred from the DNA. Among some 60,000 clones listed, around nine tenths were seen once. Sequencing used peripheral blood. This chain uses TRBV19 with TRBJ2-1; weak D call: TRBD2 (5 bases). The clonotype comes from a man between 60 and 75 years old with acute or convalescent COVID-19. The CDR3 loop is CASSMVVAHEQFF. CDR3 nucleotides: TGTGCCAGTAGTATGGTCGTAGCGCATGAGCAGTTCTTC.